This is a list of T cell receptor beta chains from one sample in a study of T cell responses to AZD1222 COVID-19 vaccine. Sequencing was performed with immunoSEQ multiplex PCR; in TCRdb, only in-frame clones are kept and a portion is missing. The sample includes around 140,000 clones, about 90% of them seen just once. The sample consisted of peripheral blood, taken on day 0 of AZD1222 vaccination. The receptors shown here come from an adult in good health. CDR3s include the opening cysteine and the closing phenylalanine or tryptophan. A D gene is named only where the DNA matches it firmly. The listing skips clone size in some rows; elsewhere it reads once, few, many or a size class.

CASSQPRDREYFNYGYTF,TGCGCCAGCAGCCAACCTAGGGACAGGGAGTACTTTAACTATGGCTACACCTTC,.,TRBV4-1,TRBD1,TRBJ1-2
CATSRARDFEQYF,TGTGCCACCAGCAGAGCCCGGGACTTCGAGCAGTACTTC,.,TRBV15,.,TRBJ2-7
CSVEQAYEQYF,TGCAGCGTTGAGCAAGCCTACGAGCAGTACTTC,few,TRBV29-1,.,TRBJ2-7
CASSEGPSYEQYF,TGTGCCAGCAGCGAGGGGCCCAGCTACGAGCAGTACTTC,.,TRBV9,.,TRBJ2-7
CASSPGDSSYEQYF,TGTGCCAGCAGCCCAGGGGATAGCTCCTACGAGCAGTACTTC,.,TRBV6-5,.,TRBJ2-7
CASSRGLAGLIGDTQYF,TGCGCCAGCAGCCGTGGACTAGCGGGACTGATAGGAGATACGCAGTATTTT,.,TRBV5-1,TRBD2,TRBJ2-3
CASSTVNSPLHF,TGTGCCAGCAGCACCGTTAATTCACCCCTCCACTTT,few,TRBV11-2,.,TRBJ1-6
CASSFPSGGAYEQYF,TGTGCCAGCAGCTTCCCTAGCGGGGGGGCCTACGAGCAGTACTTC,once,TRBV13,TRBD2,TRBJ2-7
CAWSPILGPNTQYF,TGTGCCTGGAGTCCGATACTAGGACCCAATACGCAGTATTTT,.,TRBV30,.,TRBJ2-3
CASSRSLRTGVVQETQYF,TGTGCCAGCAGCCGATCCTTAAGGACAGGGGTTGTCCAAGAGACCCAGTACTTC,.,TRBV3-1/TRBV3-2,TRBD1,TRBJ2-5
CASRLTEETQYF,TGTGCCAGCAGACTAACGGAAGAGACCCAGTACTTC,few,TRBV7-9,.,TRBJ2-5
CSVETEQETQYF,TGCAGCGTAGAGACGGAGCAAGAGACCCAGTACTTC,.,TRBV29-1,.,TRBJ2-5
CAWGWGAGAGNTIYF,TGTGCCTGGGGATGGGGCGCAGGGGCAGGAAACACCATATATTTT,.,TRBV30,.,TRBJ1-3
CASSRGQGWEKLFF,TGCGCCAGCAGCCGGGGACAGGGGTGGGAAAAACTGTTTTTT,.,TRBV4-1,TRBD1,TRBJ1-4
CASSRADTDTQYF,TGTGCCAGCAGTAGGGCAGACACAGATACGCAGTATTTT,.,TRBV6-4,.,TRBJ2-3
CASRDSTGGDHEQYF,TGTGCCAGCAGAGACTCCACGGGGGGGGACCACGAGCAGTACTTC,.,TRBV2,TRBD2,TRBJ2-7
CASSQGQGTNEKLFF,TGTGCCAGCAGCCAGGGACAGGGTACTAATGAAAAACTGTTTTTT,.,TRBV5-4,TRBD1,TRBJ1-4
CASSNVRLLGTFF,TGTGCCAGCAGTAACGTCCGGCTTCTGGGGACTTTCTTT,.,TRBV6-5,.,TRBJ1-1
CASSQVEKPGELFF,TGCGCCAGCAGCCAAGTTGAGAAGCCCGGGGAGCTGTTTTTT,.,TRBV4-1,.,TRBJ2-2
CASSRVVGRGWNSPLHF,TGTGCCAGTAGTAGGGTCGTCGGCCGCGGGTGGAATTCACCCCTCCACTTT,.,TRBV19,.,TRBJ1-6
CASSRGAGTGGDTQYF,TGTGCCAGCAGCCGCGGGGCCGGGACAGGCGGGGATACGCAGTATTTT,.,TRBV5-8,TRBD1,TRBJ2-3
CASRGFDEQFF,TGTGCCAGTAGGGGTTTCGATGAGCAGTTCTTC,.,TRBV2,.,TRBJ2-1
CASSQPDPAGGELFF,TGCGCCAGCAGCCAACCGGACCCTGCGGGCGGGGAGCTGTTTTTT,.,TRBV5-1,.,TRBJ2-2
CASSFGNHRRYGYTF,TGTGCCAGCAGTTTTGGAAACCATCGACGCTATGGCTACACCTTC,.,TRBV28,.,TRBJ1-2
CASSQGRSRDTEAFF,TGTGCCAGCAGCCAGGGACGGAGCCGAGACACTGAAGCTTTCTTT,.,TRBV11-1,.,TRBJ1-1
CASSGLAGGPSTGELFF,TGTGCCAGCAGTGGCTTAGCGGGGGGGCCCAGCACCGGGGAGCTGTTTTTT,.,TRBV6-1,TRBD2,TRBJ2-2
CASSLDRGLNTDTQYF,TGTGCCAGCAGCTTAGACAGGGGTTTGAACACAGATACGCAGTATTTT,.,TRBV2,TRBD1,TRBJ2-3
CASSPPGSGGAHNEQFF,TGTGCCAGCTCACCACCAGGAAGTGGGGGGGCTCACAATGAGCAGTTCTTC,many,TRBV18,.,TRBJ2-1
CASSSRLNTEAFF,TGTGCCAGCAGTTCTCGGTTGAACACTGAAGCTTTCTTT,once,TRBV6-5,.,TRBJ1-1
CASSLGSGFGQPQHF,TGTGCCAGCAGCTTAGGGTCAGGGTTCGGGCAGCCCCAGCATTTT,.,TRBV5-6,.,TRBJ1-5
CASSEESVGGYTF,TGTGCCAGCAGTGAGGAGTCGGTCGGGGGCTACACCTTC,.,TRBV2,.,TRBJ1-2
CASRDRVSTGELFF,TGTGCCAGTAGGGACAGGGTCAGCACCGGGGAGCTGTTTTTT,.,TRBV2,TRBD1,TRBJ2-2
CASSPAIGVGYEQYF,TGCGCCAGCAGCCCGGCGATTGGGGTTGGCTACGAGCAGTACTTC,.,TRBV4-1,.,TRBJ2-7
CASSLSGAPIDEQFF,TGTGCCAGCAGCTTGTCAGGGGCCCCCATAGATGAGCAGTTCTTC,.,TRBV7-6,.,TRBJ2-1
CASSPQGDNSPLHF,TGTGCCAGCTCACCACAGGGGGATAATTCACCCCTCCACTTT,.,TRBV18,.,TRBJ1-6
CATTTRAEGAGELFF,TGTGCCACAACGACGCGGGCCGAGGGGGCCGGGGAGCTGTTTTTT,.,TRBV3-1/TRBV3-2,.,TRBJ2-2
CASSQGAGINEKLFF,TGCGCCAGCAGCCAAGGAGCGGGGATTAATGAAAAACTGTTTTTT,.,TRBV4-1,.,TRBJ1-4
CASSFWPGQGDEQYF,TGTGCCAGCAGCTTTTGGCCGGGACAGGGGGACGAGCAGTACTTC,.,TRBV11-2,TRBD1,TRBJ2-7
CATSGVGEQYF,TGTGCCACCAGTGGAGTGGGGGAGCAGTACTTC,.,TRBV24-1,.,TRBJ2-7
CASSPNRGGEAFF,TGTGCCAGCTCGCCGAACAGGGGAGGGGAAGCTTTCTTT,.,TRBV18,TRBD1,TRBJ1-1
CASRQGPGELFF,TGTGCCAGCAGGCAGGGTCCCGGGGAGCTGTTTTTT,few,TRBV2,.,TRBJ2-2
CASSSVRGLYF,TGTGCCAGCAGTTCCGTCCGGGGCCTGTATTTT,.,TRBV27,.,TRBJ2-3